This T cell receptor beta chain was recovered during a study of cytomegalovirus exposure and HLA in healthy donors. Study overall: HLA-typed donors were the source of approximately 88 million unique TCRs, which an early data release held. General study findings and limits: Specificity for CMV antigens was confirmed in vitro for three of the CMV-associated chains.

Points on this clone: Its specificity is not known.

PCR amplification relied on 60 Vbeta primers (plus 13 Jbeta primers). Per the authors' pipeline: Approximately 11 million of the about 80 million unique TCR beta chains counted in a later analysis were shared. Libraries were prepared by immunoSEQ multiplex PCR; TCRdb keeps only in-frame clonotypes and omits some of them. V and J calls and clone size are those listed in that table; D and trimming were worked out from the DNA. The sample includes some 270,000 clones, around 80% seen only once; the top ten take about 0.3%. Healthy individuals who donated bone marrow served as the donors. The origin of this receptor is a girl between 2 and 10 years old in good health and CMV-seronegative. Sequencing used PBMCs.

The CDR3 region is CASSLAQLDEQYF. CDR3 in DNA: TGCGCCAGCAGCTTGGCCCAACTAGACGAGCAGTACTTC. The rearrangement joins TRBV5-1 to TRBJ2-7; a possible D gene is TRBD2 (5 bases). This CDR3 has 13 residues. Germline CDR1 is SGHRS and CDR2 is YFSETQ. V lost 0 bases, J lost 5 bases, and 9 bases lay in between.